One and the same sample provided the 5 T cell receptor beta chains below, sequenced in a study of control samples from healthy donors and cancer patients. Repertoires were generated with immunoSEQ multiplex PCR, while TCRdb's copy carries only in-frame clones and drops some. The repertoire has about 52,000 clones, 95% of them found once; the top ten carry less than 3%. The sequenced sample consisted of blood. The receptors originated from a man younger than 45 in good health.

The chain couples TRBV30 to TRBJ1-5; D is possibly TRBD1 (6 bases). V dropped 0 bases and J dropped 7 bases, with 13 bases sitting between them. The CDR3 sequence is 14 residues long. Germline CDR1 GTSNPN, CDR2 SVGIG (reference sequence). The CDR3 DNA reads TGTGCCTGGAGTGTACCGGGGGCGCGGCAGCCCCAGCATTTT. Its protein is CAWSVPGARQPQHF. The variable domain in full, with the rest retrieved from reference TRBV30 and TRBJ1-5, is SQTIHQWPATLVQPVGSPLSLECTVEGTSNPNLYWYRQAAGRGLQLLFYSVGIGQISSEVPQNLSASRPQDRQFILSSKKLLLSDSGFYLCAWSVPGARQPQHFGDGTRLSIL.

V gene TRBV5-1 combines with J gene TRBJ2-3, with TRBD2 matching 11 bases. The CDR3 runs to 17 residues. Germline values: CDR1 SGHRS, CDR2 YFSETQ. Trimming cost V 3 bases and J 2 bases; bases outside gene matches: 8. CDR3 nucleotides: TGCGCCAGCAGCTCCGGTCTAGCGGGGGGAATCACAGATACGCAGTATTTT. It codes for CASSSGLAGGITDTQYF.

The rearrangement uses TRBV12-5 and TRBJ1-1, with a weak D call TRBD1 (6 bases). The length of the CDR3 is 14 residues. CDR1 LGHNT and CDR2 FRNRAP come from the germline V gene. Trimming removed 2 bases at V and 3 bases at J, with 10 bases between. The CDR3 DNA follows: TGTGCTAGTGGTTTGACAGGGCAATACACTGAAGCTTTCTTT. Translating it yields CASGLTGQYTEAFF.

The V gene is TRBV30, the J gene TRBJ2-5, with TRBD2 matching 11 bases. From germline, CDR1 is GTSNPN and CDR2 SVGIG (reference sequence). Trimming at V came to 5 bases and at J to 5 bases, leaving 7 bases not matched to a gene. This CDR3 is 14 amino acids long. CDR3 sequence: CAWDTSGGGETQYF. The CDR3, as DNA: TGTGCCTGGGACACTAGCGGGGGAGGGGAGACCCAGTACTTC.

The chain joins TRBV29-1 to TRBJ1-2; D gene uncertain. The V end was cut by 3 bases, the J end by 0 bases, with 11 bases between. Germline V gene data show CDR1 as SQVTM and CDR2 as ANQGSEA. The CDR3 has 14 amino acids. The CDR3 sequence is CSVDPPPTNYGYTF. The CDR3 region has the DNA TGCAGCGTTGACCCCCCGCCAACTAACTATGGCTACACCTTC.